This T cell receptor beta chain was found in a study of CXCR3-negative and CXCR3-positive naive CD8 T cells. cDNA libraries for TRB were generated by 5' RACE incorporating UMI labels. For each CDR3 protein, TCRdb gives one entry from its re-call of the 5' RACE reads, without DNA. The listing records some 150,000 distinct CDR3 sequences. On this clonotype: The antigen remains undetermined.

CDR3 length equals 12 residues. Germline V gene sequence: CDR1 GTSNPN, CDR2 SVGIG (reference sequence). Findings and limits, study-wide: TRBV-TRBJ usage was alike in naive CXCR3-negative and CXCR3-positive cells but differed in memory cells. Researchers report that CXCR3-positive naive cells carry more hydrophobic TRB CDR3s than CXCR3-negative naive cells. Sequencing showed both naive subsets with comparably high diversity, and memory CD8+ cells much lower.

Sorts performed in triplicate captured 250,000 to 350,000 cells each from every CD8+ T cell subset. This receptor was identified in a human donor in good health. Some clones in this sample may be carry-over from other donors' samples. This sequence joins TRBV30 and TRBJ1-1. The specimen was naive CXCR3+ CD8+ T cells from blood. Subset meaning: CD45RO-CCR7+CD27+CD95- naive CD8+ T cells expressing CXCR3 (TNR3+). The CDR3 region is CACLRGSTEAFF.